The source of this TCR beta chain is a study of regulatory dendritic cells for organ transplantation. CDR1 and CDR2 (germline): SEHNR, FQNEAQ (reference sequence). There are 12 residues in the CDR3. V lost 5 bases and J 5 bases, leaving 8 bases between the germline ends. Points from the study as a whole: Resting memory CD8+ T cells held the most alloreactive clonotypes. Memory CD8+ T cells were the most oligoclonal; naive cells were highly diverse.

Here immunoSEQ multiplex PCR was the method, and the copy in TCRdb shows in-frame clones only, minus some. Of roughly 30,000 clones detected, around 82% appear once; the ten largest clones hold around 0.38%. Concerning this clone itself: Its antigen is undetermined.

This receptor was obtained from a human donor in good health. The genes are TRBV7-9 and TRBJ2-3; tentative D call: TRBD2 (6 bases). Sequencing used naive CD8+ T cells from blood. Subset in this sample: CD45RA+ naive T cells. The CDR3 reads CASSGGEDTQYF. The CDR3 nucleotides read TGTGCCAGCAGCGGCGGGGAAGATACGCAGTATTTT.